The clone carrying this TCR beta chain was seen many times. Its cognate antigen is unknown. The read terminates 3 residues before the CDR3 end, so the remaining end is supplied by the germline J gene. Caucasian heritage predominated among both patients and controls. Each donor provided about 5 to 8.5 ml of heparinized whole blood. The data are from a study of T cell clonality in common variable immunodeficiency. General observations from the study: Shared TCRbeta clones were fewer between CVID subjects than controls. In common variable immunodeficiency, TCR beta chains reportedly carried fewer deletions and N-nucleotide insertions.

Germline values: CDR1 SSHAT, CDR2 FNYEAQ (reference sequence). This CDR3 has 16 amino acids. V dropped 3 bases and J dropped 7 bases, with 18 bases sitting between them. Clones were read by immunoSEQ multiplex PCR, and TCRdb kept only the in-frame ones, dropping some. Sampling found tens of thousands of clones, none seen once. This rearrangement joins TRBV7-7 to TRBJ2-2, with D possibly TRBD1 on 6 matching bases. Material: peripheral blood mononuclear cells. The receptor comes from a person between 18 and 75 years old in good health. CDR3 bases read: TGTGCCAGCAGCTTGGGGACCCAGTCACAGGGCGGGGAG. It encodes CASSLGTQSQGGE. The CDR3 in its entirety is CASSLGTQSQGGELFF.